These T cell receptor beta chains were read from a single sample in a study of Graves' ophthalmopathy and Graves' hyperthyroidism. TCRdb called the multiplex PCR reads again in MiXCR, with one record for every CDR3 protein. The table lists fewer than 600,000 distinct CDR3 sequences, roughly an eighth of them singletons. The material sequenced was blood. The source is a woman in her 30s with Graves' ophthalmopathy. CDR3s include the opening cysteine and the closing phenylalanine or tryptophan. Each record gives: clone size, V gene, D gene, J gene, CDR3 length, CDR3 DNA, CDR3 protein. A D gene is named only where the DNA matches it firmly. Where a row states a size, it is once, few, many or the class of an expanded clone; other rows omit it.

>many|TRBV5-6|NA|TRBJ2-7|13
TGTGCCAGCAGCTTGGCCGGAAGGCTCGAGCAGTACTTC
CASSLAGRLEQYF
>many|TRBV10-3|NA|TRBJ2-7|15
TGTGCCATCAGTGGGTCACAGGGGTCCGGGGGCGAGCAGTACTTC
CAISGSQGSGGEQYF
>few|TRBV6-5|TRBD1|TRBJ2-2|22
TGTGCCAGCAGTTACCTCATTGGTCCGGGACAGGGATCGCCCCAGAACACCGGGGAGCTGTTTTTT
CASSYLIGPGQGSPQNTGELFF
>NA|TRBV6-1|NA|TRBJ2-2|15
TGTGCCAGCAGTGCATCGGCGGAGTACGCCGGGGAGCTGTTTTTT
CASSASAEYAGELFF
>NA|TRBV29-1|NA|TRBJ2-5|17
TGCAGCGTAGTCGGTGGAGGGATGCTATCTTCCCAAGAGACCCAGTACTTC
CSVVGGGMLSSQETQYF
>NA|TRBV5-5|NA|TRBJ2-5|16
TGTGCCAGCAGCGGGAGAAGAACAGGGTTCCAAGAGACCCAGTACTTC
CASSGRRTGFQETQYF
>many|TRBV6-1|TRBD1|TRBJ2-1|14
TGTGCCAGCACCTGGACAGGGGAGGGGAATGAGCAGTTCTTC
CASTWTGEGNEQFF
>NA|TRBV6-2/TRBV6-3|TRBD2|TRBJ2-7|15
TGTGCCAGCAGTTACGGGGCTAGCGGGGGCTACGAGCAGTACTTC
CASSYGASGGYEQYF
>many|TRBV11-2|TRBD1|TRBJ1-1|19
TGTGCCAGCAGTCCGGGACAGGGAATGGCTAGGTTTCAGTTCACTGAAGCTTTCTTT
CASSPGQGMARFQFTEAFF
>many|TRBV6-2/TRBV6-3|NA|TRBJ1-5|15
TGTGCCAGCAGTTCCGGGACTCCCATGAAGCAGCCCCAGCATTTT
CASSSGTPMKQPQHF
>many|TRBV19|NA|TRBJ1-1|13
TGTGCCAGTACTACGACAGTGAACACTGAAGCTTTCTTT
CASTTTVNTEAFF
>many|TRBV20-1|TRBD1|TRBJ1-2|13
TGCAGTGCTAGAGATCAGGGGGGCTATGGCTACACCTTC
CSARDQGGYGYTF
>many|TRBV15|TRBD2|TRBJ2-2|19
TGTGCCACCAGCAGAGATCTGATCGGGGGGGCCGTTGACACCGGGGAGCTGTTTTTT
CATSRDLIGGAVDTGELFF
>few|TRBV4-1|TRBD1|TRBJ2-5|14
TGCGCCAGCAGCCAAAGGACAGGGATCGAGACCCAGTACTTC
CASSQRTGIETQYF
>many|TRBV12-3/TRBV12-4|NA|TRBJ2-5|13
TGTGCCAGCAGTTTTCCCGGTCAAGAGACCCAGTACTTC
CASSFPGQETQYF
>NA|TRBV24-1|TRBD1|TRBJ2-5|15
TGTGCCACCAGTGATCGACAGGGTTTGACGGAGACCCAGTACTTC
CATSDRQGLTETQYF
>many|TRBV25-1|NA|TRBJ2-7|16
TGTGCCAGCAGTGAAACCTCCTCCCATTCTTCCTACGAGCAGTACTTC
CASSETSSHSSYEQYF
>many|TRBV6-1|TRBD1|TRBJ1-2|14
TGTGCCAGCAGTCCGACAGGGACTAACTATGGCTACACCTTC
CASSPTGTNYGYTF
>many|TRBV10-1|TRBD2|TRBJ2-2|16
TGCGCCAGCAGTCCCCCGAGCCGCGGGAGCATCGGGGAGCTGTTTTTT
CASSPPSRGSIGELFF
>many|TRBV29-1|TRBD1|TRBJ2-7|14
TGCAGCGTTGAAGTCCCCCGGACAGGGAGAGAGCAGTACTTC
CSVEVPRTGREQYF
>many|TRBV7-8|NA|TRBJ1-6|16
TGTGCCAGCAGCTTACGGGCGAGCTCCTATAATTCACCCCTCCACTTT
CASSLRASSYNSPLHF
>many|TRBV10-2|NA|TRBJ1-1|11
TGCGCCACCCTCGATGAAACTGAAGCTTTCTTT
CATLDETEAFF